The 10 T cell receptor beta chains below were found in one sample sequenced in a study of shared clonotypes between healthy human individuals (dated by TCRdb to 2019 to 2021). Library preparation used the immunoSEQ multiplex PCR assay. Entries here come from immuneACCESS through TCRdb and include only in-frame sequences with V and J called. Some clones fail to appear in such tables; in the studies checked, an unresolved V gene covers under half of the shortfall, and the cause of the remainder is unknown. This sample has about 680,000 clones in its table, and around three quarters of those were observed once. Of the sample, around 1.8% is held by the ten largest clones. Material: memory CD4+ T cells sorted from blood. What the cell subset or site label conveys for this sample: CD45RA-negative fraction. The receptors here all came from a woman aged 30 to 39 in good health.

As concerns this clone: Other nucleotide sequences in the sample specify the same CDR3. V and J are TRBV2 and TRBJ1-5, with 7 bases lining up with TRBD1. Germline assignment: CDR1 SNHLY and CDR2 FYNNEI. The CDR3 extends over 13 amino acids. V trimming: 6 bases; J trimming: 4 bases; junction bases outside the gene matches: 3. Here the CDR3 DNA reads TGTGCCAGCAGACAACAGGGGAATCAGCCCCAGCATTTT. Translating it yields CASRQQGNQPQHF.

J is TRBJ1-5 and V is TRBV19; no clear D. The germline V and J ends were trimmed by 6 bases and 0 bases, with 18 bases remaining between them. CDR3 size: 17 residues. From germline, CDR1 is LNHDA and CDR2 SQIVND (reference sequence). CDR3 residues: CASSPSSHLYSNQPQHF. In DNA form, the CDR3 reads TGTGCCAGTAGCCCTTCAAGTCACCTGTATAGCAATCAGCCCCAGCATTTT. Complete variable domain (other parts from reference TRBV19 and TRBJ1-5): DGGITQSPKYLFRKEGQNVTLSCEQNLNHDAMYWYRQDPGQGLRLIYYSQIVNDFQKGDIAEGYSVSREKKESFPLTVTSAQKNPTAFYLCASSPSSHLYSNQPQHFGDGTRLSIL.

The V and J genes are TRBV21-1 and TRBJ2-5. TRBV21-1 is annotated as a pseudogene. This CDR3 has 9 residues. The DNA for the CDR3 is TGTGCCAGCAGCAAACGGGGACACTTC. Its protein is CASSKRGHF.

The V call is TRBV20-1, the J call TRBJ1-1; D is unresolved. The germline CDR1 and CDR2 sequences are DFQATT and SNEGSKA (reference sequence). V was trimmed by 4 bases and J by 7 bases, leaving 10 bases between them. The CDR3 contains 11 residues. CDR3: CSANRGFEAFF. The CDR3 DNA reads as TGCAGTGCTAACCGGGGATTTGAAGCTTTCTTT.

The V and J genes are TRBV5-1 and TRBJ2-1, with D uncertain. The CDR3 runs 13 residues. Trimming removed 1 base from V and 4 bases from J, with 6 bases in between. Germline loops: CDR1 SGHRS, CDR2 YFSETQ. The CDR3 bases are TGCGCCAGCAGCTTGATGGGTTACAATGAGCAGTTCTTC. Translating gives CASSLMGYNEQFF.

The chain combines TRBV5-5 with TRBJ2-6; D remains unclear. Germline-derived CDR1 and CDR2 are SGHKS and YYEKEE (reference sequence). The germline V and J ends were trimmed by 0 bases and 0 bases, with 7 bases remaining between them. CDR3 length equals 16 residues. CDR3 loop: CASSLASFSGANVLTF. The CDR3 DNA reads TGTGCCAGCAGCTTGGCTTCGTTCTCTGGGGCCAACGTCCTGACTTTC.

Ten or more counts support this clone. The gene calls are TRBV29-1 and TRBJ2-1, with 12 positions matching TRBD2. The germline CDR1 and CDR2 sequences are SQVTM and ANQGSEA. The ends lost 3 bases at V and 1 base at J; junction bases unmatched: 7. This CDR3 is built from 17 residues. CDR3 loop: CSVESSGRGGSYNEQFF. For the CDR3, the DNA is TGCAGCGTTGAGTCTAGCGGGAGGGGCGGATCCTACAATGAGCAGTTCTTC.

Concerning this clone itself: One base away lies a much larger clone, so this may be a sequencing read error. V and J are TRBV7-7 and TRBJ2-5, with D hard to call. V was clipped by 2 bases and J by 4 bases, with 2 bases between them. This CDR3 comprises 11 residues. The germline gives CDR1 SSHAT, CDR2 FNYEAQ (reference sequence). The DNA of the CDR3 is TGTGCCAGCAGCTTAATAGAGACCCAGTACTTC. Protein product: CASSLIETQYF.

The chain carries TRBV7-3 and TRBJ2-7; maybe TRBD1 (6 bases). The CDR3 loop spans 14 amino acids. CDR1 SGHTA and CDR2 FQGTGA come from the germline V gene. V was pared by 5 bases and J by 4 bases, with 15 bases between. The CDR3 here is CASSHYGQYYEQYF. In DNA form, the CDR3 reads TGTGCCAGCAGCCACTACGGACAGTATTACGAGCAGTACTTC.

V gene TRBV4-1 combines with J gene TRBJ2-4; possibly TRBD1 for D (5 bases). V was cut by 2 bases and J by 0 bases, with 17 bases left in between. Germline CDR1 reads MGHRA; CDR2 reads YSYEKL. The CDR3 extends over 18 amino acids. The CDR3 DNA reads as TGCGCCAGCAGCCAACCCACCGACAGTGCCCTAGCCAAAAACATTCAGTACTTC. It is translated as CASSQPTDSALAKNIQYF.